These 11 T cell receptor beta chains came from one sample sequenced in a study of long-term antiretroviral therapy in people with HIV. Survey-level immunoSEQ v3.0 assays were run. TCRdb's table, derived via immunoSEQ multiplex PCR, lists solely in-frame clones and lacks some. The data contain more than 11,000 clones, around 82% of them singletons. Sequences were derived from unsorted PBMCs, sampled 3.1 years after starting antiretroviral therapy. These receptor sequences come from a man aged 35 to 55 with HIV.

The J gene is TRBJ2-7, the V gene TRBV7-2; 9 positions agree with TRBD1. V lost 5 bases and J lost 2; bases outside the gene matches: 4. CDR3 length: 14 amino acids. Germline CDR1 is SGHTA and CDR2 is FQGNSA. CDR3 sequence reads: CASSRDRETYEQYF. CDR3 nucleotides: TGTGCCAGCAGCCGGGACAGGGAGACCTACGAGCAGTACTTC. The whole variable domain, remainder taken from reference TRBV7-2 and TRBJ2-7, is GAGVSQSPSNKVTEKGKDVELRCDPISGHTALYWYRQSLGQGLEFLIYFQGNSAPDKSGLPSDRFSAERTGGSVSTLTIQRTQQEDSAVYLCASSRDRETYEQYFGPGTRLTVT.

The genes are TRBV5-4 and TRBJ1-1; tentatively, D is TRBD1 (5 bases). Germline values: CDR1 SGHNT, CDR2 YYREEE (reference sequence). The germline V and J ends were trimmed by 1 base and 6 bases, with 16 bases remaining between them. The CDR3 spans 15 residues. The CDR3 DNA reads as TGTGCCAGCAGCTTGAGTTCTGGGGGAAGCGCTGAAGCTTTCTTT. This translates into CASSLSSGGSAEAFF.

The chain links TRBV27 to TRBJ1-1, with a weak D call TRBD1 (6 bases). The V and J ends lost 5 bases and 6 bases respectively, with 16 bases between them. The CDR3 has 14 residues. In germline, CDR1 is MNHEY, CDR2 SMNVEV (reference sequence). This chain's CDR3 is CASSPVMEGAEAFF. Here the CDR3 DNA reads TGTGCCAGCAGTCCCGTAATGGAGGGGGCTGAAGCTTTCTTT.

The chain couples TRBV11-2 to TRBJ2-2; perhaps TRBD1 as D (6 bases). The germline gives CDR1 SGHAT, CDR2 FQNNGV. CDR3 length equals 16 residues. V lost 1 base to trimming and J lost 6 bases, with 15 bases between them. The CDR3 DNA reads as TGTGCCAGCAGCTTAGTGCAGGGGCGATCCCCCGGGGAGCTGTTTTTT. It encodes CASSLVQGRSPGELFF.

The V and J genes are TRBV5-1 and TRBJ2-3, with 10 bases fitting TRBD1. CDR3 size: 15 residues. Germline values: CDR1 SGHRS, CDR2 YFSETQ. After removal of 3 bases from V and 6 bases from J, the junction contained 7 bases not matched to a gene. The CDR3 nucleotides are TGCGCCAGCAGCTGGGACAGGGGTGATAGCGATACGCAGTATTTT. It yields the protein CASSWDRGDSDTQYF. The full variable domain, in which reference TRBV5-1 and TRBJ2-3 provide the parts outside the CDR3, is KAGVTQTPRYLIKTRGQQVTLSCSPISGHRSVSWYQQTPGQGLQFLFEYFSETQRNKGNFPGRFSGRQFSNSRSEMNVSTLELGDSALYLCASSWDRGDSDTQYFGPGTRLTVL.

The rearrangement joins TRBV6-6 to TRBJ1-2, with D tentatively TRBD1 (6 bases). The CDR3 is 15 amino acids. The V end was cut by 0 bases, the J end by 4 bases, with 12 bases between. CDR1 is MNHNY, CDR2 SVGAGI, per germline (reference sequence). CDR3 sequence (DNA): TGTGCCAGCAGTTACTCTACCGGGGGCAGCTATGGCTACACCTTC. It encodes CASSYSTGGSYGYTF.

This chain uses TRBV5-6 with TRBJ1-5, with D perhaps TRBD1 (5 bases). Germline lookup yields CDR1 SGHDT and CDR2 YYEEEE. The CDR3 totals 14 residues. Trimming took 1 base from V and 7 from J, leaving 12 bases between them. CDR3 region: CASSLTTGLQPQHF. For the CDR3, the DNA is TGTGCCAGCAGCTTGACTACAGGCTTACAGCCCCAGCATTTT.

The V and J genes are TRBV2 and TRBJ1-5; D perhaps matches TRBD1 (5 bases). The CDR3 has 14 amino acids. Trimming left V 8 bases short and J 9 bases short, with 20 bases between. Looked up from germline, CDR1 is SNHLY and CDR2 is FYNNEI. The CDR3 spells CASGREPRGGPQHF. For the CDR3, the DNA is TGTGCCAGCGGAAGGGAGCCGAGGGGTGGGCCCCAGCATTTT.

V usage is TRBV6-1 and J usage is TRBJ1-3; D is possibly TRBD1 (5 bases). The CDR3 length is 16 residues. V dropped 4 bases and J dropped 0 bases, with 13 bases sitting between them. Germline V gene lookup returns CDR1 MNHNS and CDR2 SASEGT. The CDR3 sequence: CASSGLGLNSGNTIYF. The CDR3 DNA is TGTGCCAGCAGTGGGCTGGGACTGAACTCTGGAAACACCATATATTTT.

Only one count was recorded for this clone. The V call is TRBV11-1, the J call TRBJ2-5, with D possibly being TRBD1 (6 bases). The CDR3 sequence is 15 residues long. V shed 5 bases and J shed 2 bases, with 15 bases lying between them. From germline, CDR1 is SGHAT and CDR2 FQDESV (reference sequence). CDR3 loop: CASSPFRDKQETQYF. CDR3 sequence (DNA): TGTGCCAGCAGCCCCTTCCGGGACAAACAAGAGACCCAGTACTTC.

The chain combines TRBV5-1 with TRBJ2-2; the match to TRBD1 covers 8 bases. The junction had 8 bases not matched to a gene; V was cut back by 4 bases and J by 0 bases. The CDR3 spans 17 residues. Germline V CDR1 and CDR2: SGHRS, YFSETQ. The CDR3 DNA reads as TGCGCCAGCAGCGGTGGACAGGGTCGCGCGAACACCGGGGAGCTGTTTTTT. It specifies CASSGGQGRANTGELFF.